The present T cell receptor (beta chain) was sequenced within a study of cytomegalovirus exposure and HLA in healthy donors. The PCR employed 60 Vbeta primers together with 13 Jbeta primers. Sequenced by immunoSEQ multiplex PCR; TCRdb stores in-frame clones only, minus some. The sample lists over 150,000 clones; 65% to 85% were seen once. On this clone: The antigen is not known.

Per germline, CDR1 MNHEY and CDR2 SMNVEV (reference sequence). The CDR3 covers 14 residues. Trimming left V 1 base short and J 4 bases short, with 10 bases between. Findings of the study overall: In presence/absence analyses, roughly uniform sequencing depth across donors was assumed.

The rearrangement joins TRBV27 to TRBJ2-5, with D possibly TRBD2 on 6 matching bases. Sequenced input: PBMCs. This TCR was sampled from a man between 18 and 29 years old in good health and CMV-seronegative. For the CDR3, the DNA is TGTGCCAGCAGTTTATATGGAGCGGGAGAGACCCAGTACTTC. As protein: CASSLYGAGETQYF.